This paragraph reports one T cell receptor beta chain. These data are taken from a study of CD8 T cells in Susac syndrome. The V gene's germline CDR1 is SQVTM and CDR2 ANQGSEA. Trimming stripped 2 bases from V and 1 base from J, with 8 bases between. The CDR3 is made up of 13 amino acids. The healthy controls were matched to patients by age and sex. An amount of RNA that ranged from about 0.45 to 1 ug was reverse transcribed with random hexamers. From the immunoSEQ multiplex PCR reads, TCRdb called clonotypes with MiXCR, one entry per CDR3 protein. The sample has about 190,000 distinct CDR3 sequences; 95% are singletons.

The source of this sequence is a human donor in good health. This chain connects TRBV29-1 to TRBJ1-1, with no clear D. Sample: CD4+ T cells from PBMCs. The CDR3, as DNA: TGCAGCGTTGAAATGGTACCGAACACTGAAGCTTTCTTT. Protein sequence: CSVEMVPNTEAFF.